Below, one T cell receptor beta chain is given with its context. No antigen is known for it. This sample is drawn from a study of T cells after yellow fever vaccination. Broader study findings: The appearance of a small share of clonotypes in both CD4 and CD8 compartments was observed. The booster response re-showed most primary clones: approximately 95% CD4, approximately 90% CD8.

The CDR3 runs 16 residues. Germline V gives CDR1 LGHNA, CDR2 YNFKEQ. Between the trimmed V and J ends, which lost 2 bases and 3 bases, there was a span of 16 bases. In making TCR cDNA, 5'RACE template switching added a universal primer site and UMIs to it. TCRdb itself ran the 5' RACE reads through MiXCR, one entry per CDR3 protein. There are a few hundred thousand distinct CDR3 sequences in the sample; roughly 8.3% occur only once, and 15% to 20% lies in the top ten. The receptor's source is a man between 18 and 35 years old who received the YFV17D yellow fever vaccine. This rearrangement joins TRBV4-2 to TRBJ1-2; D unclear. This specimen consisted of PBMCs, obtained more than 40 days after the first yellow fever vaccination. The CDR3 protein is CASSQMVGFLDYGYTF. DNA of the CDR3: TGTGCCAGCAGCCAAATGGTAGGGTTTCTTGACTATGGCTACACCTTC.